One and the same sample provided the 14 T cell receptor beta chains below, sequenced in a study of Tregs in tolerant kidney transplant recipients. TCRdb keeps only in-frame clones here, not all; method: immunoSEQ multiplex PCR. The table records 35,000 to 55,000 clones, about 90% of them present only once. Sequenced material: Tregs from blood. The receptors derive from a human donor in good health.

The rearrangement joins TRBV11-2 to TRBJ2-7; D is possibly TRBD2 (6 bases). Germline assignment: CDR1 SGHAT and CDR2 FQNNGV. V lost 1 base and J 2 bases, leaving 21 bases between the germline ends. The CDR3 spans 18 residues. The CDR3 spells CASSLGRGLKAGTYEQYF. DNA for the CDR3: TGTGCCAGCAGCTTAGGCCGGGGACTCAAAGCCGGCACCTACGAGCAGTACTTC.

V gene TRBV11-2 combines with J gene TRBJ2-6, with 8 bases identical to TRBD2. Germline assignment: CDR1 SGHAT and CDR2 FQNNGV. With V trimmed by 6 bases and J by 3 bases, 4 bases remained unmatched. The CDR3 runs to 15 residues. This chain's CDR3 is CASSSGTGGANVLTF. The CDR3 coding sequence is TGTGCCAGCAGTAGCGGGACGGGTGGGGCCAACGTCCTGACTTTC. The full variable domain, with the rest looked up from reference TRBV11-2 and TRBJ2-6, is EAGVAQSPRYKIIEKRQSVAFWCNPISGHATLYWYQQILGQGPKLLIQFQNNGVVDDSQLPKDRFSAERLKGVDSTLKIQPAKLEDSAVYLCASSSGTGGANVLTFGAGSRLTVL.

The chain joins TRBV5-6 to TRBJ2-5, with D perhaps TRBD1 or TRBD2 (5 bases each). The CDR3 is made up of 13 amino acids. In germline, CDR1 is SGHDT, CDR2 YYEEEE. V was cut by 0 bases and J by 5 bases, with 8 bases left in between. CDR3 sequence: CASSLVGEETQYF. The CDR3 DNA reads TGTGCCAGCAGCTTGGTAGGGGAGGAGACCCAGTACTTC.

The rearrangement links TRBV2 to TRBJ2-7, with unresolved D. With 8 bases removed from V and 4 bases from J, the gap between germline ends came to 9 bases. Germline CDR1 and CDR2: SNHLY and FYNNEI. The CDR3 runs 11 residues. In DNA form, the CDR3 reads TGTGCCAGCCACAGATTGTACGAGCAGTACTTC. As protein: CASHRLYEQYF. The variable domain in full, with the rest retrieved from reference TRBV2 and TRBJ2-7, is EPEVTQTPSHQVTQMGQEVILRCVPISNHLYFYWYRQILGQKVEFLVSFYNNEISEKSEIFDDQFSVERPDGSNFTLKIRSTKLEDSAMYFCASHRLYEQYFGPGTRLTVT.

The gene calls are TRBV5-1 and TRBJ2-5; TRBD1 agrees at 7 bases. The J call is doubtful: the DNA matches TRBJ2-7 better. Germline-derived CDR1 and CDR2 are SGHRS and YFSETQ. The CDR3 has 15 residues. The CDR3 sequence is CASSWGPGQTYEQYF. Here the CDR3 DNA reads TGCGCCAGCAGCTGGGGACCGGGACAGACCTACGAGCAGTACTTC.

The chain combines TRBV10-3 with TRBJ1-2; D is possibly TRBD1 (6 bases). The ends were cut back, 4 bases at V and 3 bases at J, with 18 bases in the middle. Germline V gives CDR1 ENHRY, CDR2 SYGVKD. The CDR3 is 16 residues long. The CDR3 here is CAISAGELGYDYGYTF. The CDR3 DNA reads as TGTGCCATCAGTGCAGGGGAGTTGGGCTATGACTATGGCTACACCTTC.

V is TRBV20-1 and J is TRBJ1-1; no reliable D call. Germline lookup yields CDR1 DFQATT and CDR2 SNEGSKA (reference sequence). The CDR3 runs to 10 residues. The V end lost 3 bases, the J end lost 8 bases, and 7 bases lay between the germline ends. The CDR3 region is CSASRTEAFF. CDR3 nucleotide sequence: TGCAGTGCTAGTAGGACGGAAGCTTTCTTT.

The count of this clone is one. CDR3 sequence: CASSLYVTGGGYTF. For the CDR3, the DNA is TGTGCCAGCAGCTTGTATGTGACCGGGGGTGGCTACACCTTC. The chain employs TRBV5-4 and TRBJ1-2, with D perhaps matching TRBD1 (5 bases). Germline V lookup: CDR1 SGHNT, CDR2 YYREEE (reference sequence). The V end was cut by 1 base, the J end by 7 bases, with 14 bases between. This CDR3 contains 14 residues.

CDR3 DNA: TGCAGCGTGCACAGGGCACGGGGCTACACCTTC. As protein: CSVHRARGYTF. V usage is TRBV29-1 and J usage is TRBJ1-2, with TRBD1 as a possible D gene (6 bases). There are 11 residues in the CDR3. V was pared by 6 bases and J by 8 bases, with 13 bases between. CDR1 is SQVTM and CDR2 is ANQGSEA in the germline V gene.

The sample holds one count of this clone. V gene TRBV6-6 combines with J gene TRBJ2-4; TRBD2 is a possible D gene (6 bases). Between the trimmed V and J ends, which lost 0 bases and 1 base, there was a span of 10 bases. The germline gives CDR1 MNHNY, CDR2 SVGAGI (reference sequence). The CDR3 contains 16 residues. CDR3 DNA: TGTGCCAGCAGTTACTCGCGGGGTTTGGCCAAAAACATTCAGTACTTC. Translated, it gives CASSYSRGLAKNIQYF.

The V and J genes are TRBV5-6 and TRBJ2-7, with TRBD2 as a possible D gene (6 bases). Looked up from germline, CDR1 is SGHDT and CDR2 is YYEEEE. The CDR3 extends over 13 amino acids. V dropped 4 bases and J dropped 2 bases, with 10 bases sitting between them. The chain's CDR3 is CASSRWGAYEQYF. CDR3 bases: TGTGCCAGCAGCAGATGGGGGGCCTACGAGCAGTACTTC.

V and J are TRBV7-3 and TRBJ2-1; no clear D gene. V gave up 4 bases and J gave up 4 bases, with 8 bases separating them. Germline V gene data show CDR1 as SGHTA and CDR2 as FQGTGA. The CDR3 is made up of 13 amino acids. CDR3 nucleotides: TGTGCCAGCAGCTCAAGACCGTACAATGAGCAGTTCTTC. This gives the protein CASSSRPYNEQFF.

This clone was detected only once. J is TRBJ2-6 and V is TRBV15, with 9 positions matching TRBD2. The CDR3 sequence is 18 residues long. After removal of 0 bases from V and 0 bases from J, the junction contained 3 bases not matched to a gene. The germline V gene encodes CDR1 LNHNV and CDR2 YYDKDF (reference sequence). CDR3 residues: CATSRELAGPSGANVLTF. CDR3 coding DNA: TGTGCCACCAGCAGAGAACTAGCGGGCCCCTCTGGGGCCAACGTCCTGACTTTC. The whole variable domain, filled in from reference TRBV15 and TRBJ2-6, reads DAMVIQNPRYQVTQFGKPVTLSCSQTLNHNVMYWYQQKSSQAPKLLFHYYDKDFNNEADTPDNFQSRRPNTSFCFLDIRSPGLGDTAMYLCATSRELAGPSGANVLTFGAGSRLTVL.

This clone has only a few counts. This chain uses TRBV7-8 with TRBJ1-4; D is unresolved. The germline V gene has CDR1 SGHVS and CDR2 FQNEAQ. V gave up 1 base and J gave up 0 bases, with 12 bases separating them. The CDR3 extends over 17 amino acids. CDR3 protein: CASSLVQWSATNEKLFF. CDR3 DNA: TGTGCCAGCAGCTTAGTTCAATGGTCGGCAACTAATGAAAAACTGTTTTTT.